The 5 T cell receptor beta chains reported below all come from one sample, sequenced in a study of shared clonotypes between healthy human individuals. TCRdb's copy holds only in-frame clones and misses some; the assay was immunoSEQ multiplex PCR. The sample lists 100,000 or so clones, less than 80% occurring once. The sample taken for sequencing was memory CD8+ T cells sorted from blood. Indicated subset: CD45RO+ cells pooled with CCR7-negative TemRA cells. These receptors were taken from a woman aged 30 to 39 in good health.

There are a few counts of this clone. The rearrangement uses TRBV10-2 and TRBJ2-2; no firm D call. V lost 6 bases and J lost 6, with 5 bases in between. The CDR3 has 11 residues. The V gene's germline CDR1 is WSHSY and CDR2 SAAADI. CDR3 sequence: CASRYAGELFF. The CDR3 nucleotides read TGCGCCAGCAGATATGCCGGGGAGCTGTTTTTT.

This chain links TRBV30 with TRBJ2-7; possibly TRBD2 for D (6 bases). The CDR3 has 11 residues. Per germline, CDR1 GTSNPN and CDR2 SVGIG (reference sequence). Trimming took 5 bases from V and 11 from J, leaving 16 bases between them. The CDR3 bases are TGTGCCTGGGCGGGATCCTGGGGGGAGTACTTC. Translated, it gives CAWAGSWGEYF. Variable domain in full (rest from reference TRBV30 and TRBJ2-7): SQTIHQWPATLVQPVGSPLSLECTVEGTSNPNLYWYRQAAGRGLQLLFYSVGIGQISSEVPQNLSASRPQDRQFILSSKKLLLSDSGFYLCAWAGSWGEYFGPGTRLTVT.

Only a few counts were recorded for this clone. The chain is built from TRBV4-1 and TRBJ1-2; unclear D gene. Trimming removed 0 bases from V and 4 bases from J, with 12 bases in between. The germline V gene has CDR1 MGHRA and CDR2 YSYEKL. There are 15 residues in the CDR3. This CDR3 reads CASSQDGRVAYGYTF. DNA for the CDR3: TGCGCCAGCAGCCAAGATGGAAGGGTGGCCTATGGCTACACCTTC.

V and J are TRBV5-1 and TRBJ2-2, with 12 bases lining up with TRBD2. The germline V gene encodes CDR1 SGHRS and CDR2 YFSETQ. This CDR3 contains 19 residues. The junction had 11 bases not matched to a gene; V was cut back by 3 bases and J by 2 bases. The CDR3 spells CASSSGGRTSGANTGELFF. CDR3 bases: TGCGCCAGCAGCTCGGGAGGGCGGACTAGCGGGGCAAACACCGGGGAGCTGTTTTTT.

This clone was picked up one time. The chain is built from TRBV27 and TRBJ2-7, with 8 bases fitting TRBD2. J was trimmed by 4 bases and V by 8 bases; bases with no gene match: 13. Germline lookup yields CDR1 MNHEY and CDR2 SMNVEV (reference sequence). The CDR3 is made up of 15 amino acids. CDR3 sequence: CASHRGTGGPYEQYF. In nucleotides, the CDR3 is TGTGCCAGCCATCGCGGAACGGGAGGGCCGTACGAGCAGTACTTC.